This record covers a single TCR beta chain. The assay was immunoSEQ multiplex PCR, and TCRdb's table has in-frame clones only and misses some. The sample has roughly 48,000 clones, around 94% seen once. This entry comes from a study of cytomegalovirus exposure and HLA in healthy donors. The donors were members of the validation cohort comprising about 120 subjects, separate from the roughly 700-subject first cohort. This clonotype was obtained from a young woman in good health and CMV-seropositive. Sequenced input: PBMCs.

In DNA form, the CDR3 reads TGTGCCAGCAGGCCAGGACTCGCAAACAATCAGCCCCAGCATTTT. This gives the protein CASRPGLANNQPQHF. The chain combines TRBV6-5 with TRBJ1-5; D remains unclear. Germline V CDR1 and CDR2: MNHEY, SVGAGI. V dropped 6 bases and J dropped 3 bases, with 15 bases sitting between them. This CDR3 has 15 amino acids.